This section outlines one T cell receptor (beta chain) sequence together with its context. The sample has other DNA sequences that encode this CDR3 too. The sample originates from a study of blood T cell repertoires in COVID-19. The wider study: Cohort 3 donors counted as recovered after two negative PCRs, clearance, or resolved symptoms. Material from acute and convalescent COVID-19 was sourced from the United States, Italy and Spain. In each case, the material was cDNA or gDNA derived from T cells, B-cell-depleted T cells, or PBMCs.

Assay used: immunoSEQ multiplex PCR; TCRdb lists only in-frame clones, some missing. This sample carries some 300,000 clones, roughly 91% of them seen once, and the ten largest clones take approximately 2%. Germline-derived CDR1 and CDR2 are LNHNV and YYDKDF (reference sequence). The CDR3 runs 14 residues. V was trimmed by 1 base and J by 0 bases, leaving 4 bases between them. Clinical history reported by participants formed the basis on which cohorts were assigned. The source is a woman aged 55 to 70 in a cohort exposed to, infected with or recovered from COVID-19 (not recorded which). The chain links TRBV15 to TRBJ1-5, with D hard to call. Sequencing input: PBMCs or T cells enriched from blood (not recorded which). The CDR3 DNA reads as TGTGCCACCAGCAGAGGTCTTAGCAATCAGCCCCAGCATTTT. This encodes CATSRGLSNQPQHF.